This T cell receptor beta chain was identified in a study of breast tumors, draining lymph nodes, adjacent tissues. Breast cancer patients provided tissue from their axillary draining lymph nodes. TCRdb itself ran the multiplex PCR reads through MiXCR, one entry per CDR3 protein. Altogether approximately 210,000 distinct CDR3 sequences are present, approximately 31% being singletons, with the ten largest covering roughly 1.5%. CDR1 SGDLS and CDR2 YYNGEE come from the germline V gene. The CDR3 covers 15 residues. With V trimmed by 3 bases and J by 4 bases, 9 bases remained unmatched. Concerning this clonotype itself: Antigen: not known.

Study conclusions and caveats: Tumor T cell lymph node origin was a supported hypothesis, not proven.

The receptor was derived from a female donor with breast cancer. Some clones in this sample may be carry-over from other donors' samples. Sequenced: axillary lymph node tissue. The chain carries TRBV9 and TRBJ1-2; 7 bases align to TRBD1. The CDR3 DNA reads TGTGCCAGCAGCGACACCGGGACAGCGAGCTATGGCTACACCTTC. As protein: CASSDTGTASYGYTF. Filled out from reference TRBV9 and TRBJ1-2, the complete variable domain reads DSGVTQTPKHLITATGQRVTLRCSPRSGDLSVYWYQQSLDQGLQFLIQYYNGEERAKGNILERFSAQQFPDLHSELNLSSLELGDSALYFCASSDTGTASYGYTFGSGTRLTVV.